This TCR beta chain was sequenced in a study of PD-1 blockade in classical Hodgkin lymphoma. Germline values: CDR1 KGHSH, CDR2 LQKENI. V lost 0 bases to trimming and J lost 4 bases, with 14 bases between them. CDR3 length: 16 amino acids. All patients experienced relapse after autologous stem cell transplantation, and brentuximab vedotin exposure was variable. CD4+ T cells were purified from thawed PBMCs by negative selection. When best responses were assessed, they were complete response, partial response or progressive disease. Produced via immunoSEQ multiplex PCR; TCRdb's table is partial and in-frame only. The repertoire holds roughly 9,000 clones, with approximately 84% as singletons.

The sequence derives from a human donor with classical Hodgkin lymphoma. The chain combines TRBV18 with TRBJ2-3; D gene unclear. The source was CD4+ T cells from blood, collected at baseline. The CDR3 loop reads CASSPPTLGSPDTQYF. DNA of the CDR3: TGTGCCAGCTCACCACCGACTCTCGGGTCACCAGATACGCAGTATTTT.